The 27 T cell receptor beta chains below were found in one sample sequenced in a study of blood T cells in healthy people across ages. For the second PCR, which ran for about 7 to 11 cycles, a sample-barcoded 5' primer and a J-beta primer mix were used. MiXCR was run by TCRdb on the 5' RACE reads, yielding one entry per CDR3 protein. The sample holds roughly 1.5 million distinct CDR3 sequences, approximately 39% seen once. Sequencing was performed on blood. The receptors derive from a woman between 18 and 30 years old in good health.

As to this clonotype: A much larger clone differs by one base, so this may be a read error. The CDR3 DNA sequence: TGTGCCAGCAGCTTAACTAGCGTCTCCTACAATGAGCAGTACTTC. Protein product: CASSLTSVSYNEQYF. This chain joins TRBV7-2 and TRBJ2-5; 7 nucleotides agree with TRBD2. CDR1 is SGHTA, CDR2 FQGNSA, per germline. CDR3 length equals 15 residues. The junction had 14 bases not matched to a gene; V was cut back by 2 bases and J by 11 bases.

The V and J genes are TRBV27 and TRBJ1-2; D ambiguous. The germline V gene encodes CDR1 MNHEY and CDR2 SMNVEV (reference sequence). V lost 8 bases, J lost 7 bases, and 17 bases lay in between. The CDR3 loop spans 13 amino acids. CDR3 bases: TGTGCCAGCGCTAGCAATTCCCTATGTGGCTACACCTTC. Its protein product is CASASNSLCGYTF.

The chain joins TRBV5-5 to TRBJ2-2; D may be TRBD1 (6 bases). Germline lookup yields CDR1 SGHKS and CDR2 YYEKEE (reference sequence). The CDR3 spans 16 residues. Trimming shortened V by 7 bases and J by 1 base, and 17 bases separated the two germline ends. Here the CDR3 reads CASDGLGALNTGELFF. CDR3 coding DNA: TGTGCCAGCGATGGCCTGGGGGCTTTGAACACCGGGGAGCTGTTTTTT.

J is TRBJ2-1 and V is TRBV12-3 or TRBV12-4; D is unclear. Trimming cost V 4 bases and J 6 bases, with 10 bases left between them. The CDR3 has 13 amino acids. CDR3 region: CASSWTTGNEQFF. Written as DNA, the CDR3 is TGTGCCAGCAGTTGGACCACGGGCAATGAGCAGTTCTTC.

There are a few counts of this clonotype. The chain uses TRBV20-1 and TRBJ1-5; TRBD1 might be the D (5 bases). The CDR3 has 13 amino acids. The V gene's germline CDR1 is DFQATT and CDR2 SNEGSKA (reference sequence). Trimming pared 6 bases from V and 3 bases from J, leaving 12 bases between. The CDR3 is CSATQGSNQPQHF. The CDR3 nucleotides read TGCAGTGCCACTCAGGGATCCAATCAGCCCCAGCATTTT.

This chain uses TRBV20-1 with TRBJ1-2; 10 positions match TRBD1. CDR3 length: 14 amino acids. The germline gives CDR1 DFQATT, CDR2 SNEGSKA (reference sequence). CDR3: CSAEAPGQGTRYTF. CDR3 nucleotide sequence: TGCAGCGCTGAAGCTCCGGGACAGGGGACGCGCTACACCTTC.

This clonotype appeared once. The chain links TRBV2 to TRBJ1-2; weak D call: TRBD1 (5 bases). CDR3 length: 14 residues. Trimming took 7 bases from V and 2 from J, leaving 14 bases between them. Germline V gene data show CDR1 as SNHLY and CDR2 as FYNNEI. The CDR3 sequence: CASTYTTVNYGYTF. CDR3 nucleotide sequence: TGTGCCAGCACCTACACGACAGTGAACTATGGCTACACCTTC.

J is TRBJ2-7 and V is TRBV5-1, with 7 nucleotides matching TRBD1. Germline V CDR1 and CDR2: SGHRS, YFSETQ. The CDR3 consists of 17 residues. V trimming: 4 bases; J trimming: 3 bases; junction bases outside the gene matches: 16. DNA for the CDR3: TGCGCCAGCAGCGAAATGGTCCGACAGGGAGACATCTACGAGCAGTACTTC. This encodes CASSEMVRQGDIYEQYF.

On this clonotype itself: Just one base apart from a much larger clone, this may be a read error. This chain links TRBV20-1 with TRBJ1-4; D is undetermined. The CDR3 is 13 amino acids. The germline V gene encodes CDR1 DFQATT and CDR2 SNEGSKA (reference sequence). In nucleotides, the CDR3 is TGCAGTGCTAGGGGAGCAACTAATGAAAAACCGTTTTTT. Translation gives CSARGATNEKPFF.

V is TRBV28 and J is TRBJ2-3, with D maybe TRBD2 (5 bases). V lost 6 bases and J lost 0, with 16 bases in between. The CDR3 sequence is 16 residues long. Per the germline V gene, CDR1 is MDHEN and CDR2 is SYDVKM. CDR3 bases: TGTGCCAGCAGCTGGGCACCTAGCAGGAGCACAGATACGCAGTATTTT. Its protein product is CASSWAPSRSTDTQYF.

This clonotype was detected a few times. The chain is built from TRBV5-1 and TRBJ2-7; D unresolved. The germline CDR1 and CDR2 sequences are SGHRS and YFSETQ. Trimming stripped 3 bases from V and 2 bases from J, with 24 bases between. The CDR3 is made up of 18 amino acids. The CDR3 coding sequence is TGCGCCAGCAGCTCGTTGGGGTTATACGGGCAGGTCACCTACGAGCAGTACTTC. This codes for CASSSLGLYGQVTYEQYF.

The CDR3: CASSLTSAGEQFF. For the CDR3, the DNA is TGCGCCAGCAGCCTTACTAGCGCGGGGGAGCAGTTCTTC. This rearrangement joins TRBV5-1 to TRBJ2-1, with 7 bases aligning to TRBD2. This CDR3 is 13 amino acids long. With V trimmed by 4 bases and J by 10 bases, 8 bases remained unmatched. Germline CDR1 is SGHRS and CDR2 is YFSETQ.

This chain links TRBV2 with TRBJ1-2; 11 bases agree with TRBD1. There are 16 residues in the CDR3. Germline-derived CDR1 and CDR2 are SNHLY and FYNNEI. The V and J ends lost 6 bases and 4 bases, in that order; junction bases with no gene match: 10. CDR3 protein: CASRPGQGVFGYGYTF. The DNA for the CDR3 is TGTGCCAGCAGACCGGGACAGGGGGTTTTCGGCTATGGCTACACCTTC.

V is TRBV10-3 and J is TRBJ1-2; D is undetermined. The V end was cut by 0 bases, the J end by 5 bases, with 1 base between. Germline V gene data show CDR1 as ENHRY and CDR2 as SYGVKD. The CDR3 consists of 11 residues. CDR3: CAISESYGYTF. DNA for the CDR3: TGTGCCATCAGTGAGTCGTATGGCTACACCTTC.

This clonotype has just a few counts. The chain employs TRBV9 and TRBJ2-1; D is ambiguous. Germline CDR1 reads SGDLS; CDR2 reads YYNGEE. V was clipped by 2 bases and J by 1 base, with 13 bases between them. The CDR3 runs to 16 residues. The chain's CDR3 is CASSVSVGVSYNEQFF. CDR3 sequence (DNA): TGTGCCAGCAGCGTCTCGGTGGGTGTATCCTACAATGAGCAGTTCTTC.

This clonotype occurred a few times. CDR3 in amino acids: CSGQDRSYLLGTGELFF. The CDR3 DNA sequence: TGCAGTGGCCAGGACAGGTCCTATCTCCTTGGCACCGGGGAGCTGTTTTTT. V usage is TRBV20-1 and J usage is TRBJ2-2; 7 nucleotides match TRBD1. The CDR3 runs to 17 residues. The germline CDR1 and CDR2 sequences are DFQATT and SNEGSKA (reference sequence). The ends lost 7 bases at V and 4 bases at J; junction bases unmatched: 18.

This clonotype was counted at least ten times. This sequence joins TRBV27 and TRBJ2-3; 12 bases line up with TRBD2. This CDR3 is built from 17 residues. Germline CDR1 is MNHEY and CDR2 is SMNVEV (reference sequence). V was clipped by 4 bases and J by 4 bases; unmatched bases: 9. The CDR3 here is CASSSTSGGPYPDTQYF. The CDR3 DNA reads TGTGCCAGCAGTTCTACTAGCGGGGGGCCATACCCAGATACGCAGTATTTT.

The rearrangement joins TRBV6-5 to TRBJ1-2; a weak D match, TRBD1 (5 bases). This CDR3 is 15 amino acids long. Germline CDR1 is MNHEY and CDR2 is SVGAGI. V lost 0 bases to trimming and J lost 2 bases, with 10 bases between them. The CDR3 is CASSYSVEGNYGYTF. The CDR3, as DNA: TGTGCCAGCAGTTACTCCGTGGAGGGGAACTATGGCTACACCTTC.

The rearrangement links TRBV7-2 to TRBJ2-3; 7 bases fit TRBD2. V lost 5 bases to trimming and J lost 9 bases; unmatched junction nucleotides: 11. Germline values: CDR1 SGHTA, CDR2 FQGNSA. This CDR3 contains 14 residues. CDR3 amino acids: CASSPHGTMRTQYF. CDR3 nucleotides: TGTGCCAGCAGCCCGCACGGGACTATGAGGACGCAGTATTTT. Full variable domain (rest looked up from reference TRBV7-2 and TRBJ2-3): GAGVSQSPSNKVTEKGKDVELRCDPISGHTALYWYRQSLGQGLEFLIYFQGNSAPDKSGLPSDRFSAERTGGSVSTLTIQRTQQEDSAVYLCASSPHGTMRTQYFGPGTRLTVL.

V usage is TRBV6-2 or TRBV6-3 and J usage is TRBJ1-1; no clear D gene. Trimming pared 7 bases from V and 0 bases from J, leaving 15 bases between. CDR3 size: 15 residues. Germline assignment: CDR1 MNHEY and CDR2 SVGEGT. This CDR3 reads CASTLLSTLNTEAFF. The CDR3 coding sequence is TGTGCCAGCACCCTCCTTTCGACACTGAACACTGAAGCTTTCTTT.

The chain joins TRBV7-9 to TRBJ1-2, with a tentative D call TRBD1 (5 bases). This CDR3 contains 12 residues. The germline V gene encodes CDR1 SEHNR and CDR2 FQNEAQ (reference sequence). The V and J ends lost 8 bases and 4 bases respectively, with 11 bases between them. The DNA of the CDR3 is TGTGCCAGCCGCTCCGGGGGCTATGGCTACACCTTC. This codes for CASRSGGYGYTF. The whole variable domain, remainder taken from reference TRBV7-9 and TRBJ1-2, is DTGVSQNPRHKITKRGQNVTFRCDPISEHNRLYWYRQTLGQGPEFLTYFQNEAQLEKSRLLSDRFSAERPKGSFSTLEIQRTEQGDSAMYLCASRSGGYGYTFGSGTRLTVV.

This sequence joins TRBV19 and TRBJ1-2, with a tentative D call TRBD1 (5 bases). Deletions cut 4 bases from V and 4 bases from J, with 16 bases between. The CDR3 contains 15 residues. Germline values: CDR1 LNHDA, CDR2 SQIVND (reference sequence). CDR3 sequence: CASSSPGRLLYGYTF. The CDR3, as DNA: TGTGCCAGTAGTAGCCCAGGGAGACTCCTCTATGGCTACACCTTC.

The V call is TRBV18, the J call TRBJ1-1; D call uncertain. Trimming took off 3 bases at V and 8 bases at J, with 10 bases between the two ends. Germline V CDR1 and CDR2: KGHSH, LQKENI. The CDR3 has 12 amino acids. This CDR3 is CASSPLAEEAFF. The CDR3 bases are TGTGCCAGCTCACCTCTAGCGGAGGAAGCTTTCTTT. Variable domain in full (rest from reference TRBV18 and TRBJ1-1): NAGVMQNPRHLVRRRGQEARLRCSPMKGHSHVYWYRQLPEEGLKFMVYLQKENIIDESGMPKERFSAEFPKEGPSILRIQQVVRGDSAAYFCASSPLAEEAFFGQGTRLTVV.

This clonotype was seen a handful of times. This chain connects TRBV20-1 to TRBJ2-3; 7 bases are shared with TRBD1. The length of the CDR3 is 14 residues. V dropped 4 bases and J dropped 3; count of bases not matched to a gene: 7. Germline V gene lookup returns CDR1 DFQATT and CDR2 SNEGSKA (reference sequence). This CDR3 is CSAKDRMGTDTQYF. CDR3 bases: TGCAGTGCTAAGGACAGGATGGGGACAGATACGCAGTATTTT.

This clonotype was counted only a few times. CDR3 nucleotide sequence: TGTGCCAGCAGTTTAGCGCAGAATAGCAATCAGCCCCAGCATTTT. Translating gives CASSLAQNSNQPQHF. This chain uses TRBV12-3 or TRBV12-4 with TRBJ1-5; D remains unclear. CDR3 length equals 15 residues. V lost 0 bases, J lost 0 bases, and 6 bases lay in between.

The rearrangement uses TRBV6-5 and TRBJ1-2; D uncertain. The germline V gene encodes CDR1 MNHEY and CDR2 SVGAGI. This CDR3 has 15 amino acids. Trimming took 0 bases from V and 4 from J, leaving 12 bases between them. The chain's CDR3 is CASSYSSKGIYGYTF. Written as DNA, the CDR3 is TGTGCCAGCAGTTACTCGAGCAAGGGAATCTATGGCTACACCTTC.

This sequence joins TRBV6-5 and TRBJ2-1, with 8 bases lining up with TRBD1. This CDR3 has 16 residues. The junction had 3 bases not matched to a gene; V was cut back by 2 bases and J by 0 bases. In germline, CDR1 is MNHEY, CDR2 SVGAGI. The CDR3 coding sequence is TGTGCCAGCAGTTACGTAACAGGGGGCTCCTACAATGAGCAGTTCTTC. Its translation: CASSYVTGGSYNEQFF.